The present T cell receptor beta chain was sequenced within a study of blood T cell repertoires in COVID-19. On the study more broadly: Acute and convalescent COVID-19 specimens originated in the United States, Italy and Spain.

The V and J ends lost 3 bases and 7 bases respectively, with 13 bases between them. CDR3 size: 14 residues. CDR1 and CDR2 (germline): KGHSH, LQKENI. The protocol was immunoSEQ multiplex PCR, while the TCRdb copy is restricted to in-frame clones and leaves out a portion. Among just over 95,000 clones listed, around 81% were seen once. Sequenced sample: peripheral blood. The rearrangement uses TRBV18 and TRBJ2-1, with D possibly matching TRBD1 (5 bases). The clonotype was recovered from a man between 60 and 75 years old with acute or convalescent COVID-19. The CDR3 here is CASSPMGYRNEQFF. In DNA form, the CDR3 reads TGTGCCAGCTCACCTATGGGGTACAGGAATGAGCAGTTCTTC.